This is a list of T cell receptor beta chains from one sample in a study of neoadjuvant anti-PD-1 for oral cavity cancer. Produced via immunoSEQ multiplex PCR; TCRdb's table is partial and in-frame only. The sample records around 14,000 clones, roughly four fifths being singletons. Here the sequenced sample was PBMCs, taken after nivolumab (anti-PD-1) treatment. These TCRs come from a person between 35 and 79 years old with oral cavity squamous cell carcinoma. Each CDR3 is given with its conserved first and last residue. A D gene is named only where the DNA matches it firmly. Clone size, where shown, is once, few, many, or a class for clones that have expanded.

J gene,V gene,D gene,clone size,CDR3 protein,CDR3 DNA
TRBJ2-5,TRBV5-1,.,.,CASSLARRAHQETQYF,TGCGCCAGCAGCTTGGCCCGGCGAGCCCACCAAGAGACCCAGTACTTC
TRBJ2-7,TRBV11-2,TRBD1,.,CASSRDSTYEQYF,TGTGCCAGCAGCCGGGACAGCACCTACGAGCAGTACTTC
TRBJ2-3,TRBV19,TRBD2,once,CASSIVSGVGDTQYF,TGTGCCAGTAGTATAGTAAGCGGGGTGGGAGATACGCAGTATTTT
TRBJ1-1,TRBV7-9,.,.,CASSLQGSDTEAFF,TGTGCCAGCAGCCTACAGGGATCCGACACTGAAGCTTTCTTT
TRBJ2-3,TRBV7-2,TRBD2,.,CASSPHLAGGQDTQYF,TGTGCCAGCAGCCCCCATCTAGCGGGAGGGCAGGATACGCAGTATTTT
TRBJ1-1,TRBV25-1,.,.,CASSDWRRTEAFF,TGTGCCAGCAGTGACTGGAGGAGAACTGAAGCTTTCTTT
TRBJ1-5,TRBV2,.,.,CASMGSNQPQHF,TGTGCCAGCATGGGTAGCAATCAGCCCCAGCATTTT
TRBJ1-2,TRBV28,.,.,CASSARRWDYTF,TGTGCCAGCAGTGCCCGGAGATGGGACTACACCTTC
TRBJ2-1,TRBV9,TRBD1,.,CASSVKGDRSYNEQFF,TGTGCCAGCAGCGTGAAGGGGGACAGATCCTACAATGAGCAGTTCTTC
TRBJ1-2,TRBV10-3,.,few,CAITEGHLIFNYGYTF,TGTGCCATCACCGAAGGACACCTAATTTTCAACTATGGCTACACCTTC
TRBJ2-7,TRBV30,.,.,CAWSVGATSEQYF,TGTGCCTGGAGTGTAGGGGCGACGTCCGAGCAGTACTTC
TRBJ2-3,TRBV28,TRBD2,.,CASSRRRLAGPPGPDTQYF,TGTGCCAGCAGCCGACGAAGACTAGCGGGACCTCCGGGCCCAGATACGCAGTATTTT
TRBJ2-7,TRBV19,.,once,CASSLTGSDYEQYF,TGTGCCAGTAGTCTAACTGGATCCGACTACGAGCAGTACTTC
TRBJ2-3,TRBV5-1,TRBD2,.,CASSLVAGATYTDTQYF,TGCGCCAGCAGCTTGGTAGCGGGAGCTACGTACACAGATACGCAGTATTTT
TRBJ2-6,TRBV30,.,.,CAWSVWMQAGTSTVLTF,TGTGCCTGGAGTGTATGGATGCAGGCAGGCACCTCTACCGTCCTGACTTTC
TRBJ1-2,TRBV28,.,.,CASLGSPNYGYTF,TGTGCCTCCCTCGGATCCCCTAACTATGGCTACACCTTC
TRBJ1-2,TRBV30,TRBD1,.,CAWSPLQGIGGYTF,TGTGCCTGGAGTCCATTACAGGGGATTGGGGGCTACACCTTC
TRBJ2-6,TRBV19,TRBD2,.,CASRGEGLGSGANVLTF,TGTGCCAGTAGGGGGGAGGGTCTAGGTTCTGGGGCCAACGTCCTGACTTTC
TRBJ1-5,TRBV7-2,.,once,CASSLVGDQPQHF,TGTGCCAGCAGCTTAGTCGGGGATCAGCCCCAGCATTTT
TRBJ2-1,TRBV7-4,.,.,CASSSLATRKYNEQFF,TGTGCCAGCAGCTCCCTCGCGACTAGGAAATACAATGAGCAGTTCTTC
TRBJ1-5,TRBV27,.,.,CASSLYGVSNQPQHF,TGTGCCAGCAGTTTATATGGGGTTAGCAATCAGCCCCAGCATTTT
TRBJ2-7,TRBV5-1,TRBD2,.,CASSFVAGNYEQYF,TGCGCCAGCAGCTTTGTAGCGGGGAACTACGAGCAGTACTTC
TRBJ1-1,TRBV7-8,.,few,CASSFLRQNTEAFF,TGTGCCAGCAGCTTTTTACGGCAGAACACTGAAGCTTTCTTT
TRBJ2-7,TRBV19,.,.,CASSNQGAYEQYF,TGTGCCAGTAGTAATCAAGGAGCCTACGAGCAGTACTTC
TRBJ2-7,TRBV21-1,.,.,CARLGLAGEGRSYEQYF,TGTGCCAGGCTGGGACTAGCGGGAGAGGGACGATCCTACGAGCAGTACTTC
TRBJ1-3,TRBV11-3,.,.,CASSTGNTIYF,TGTGCCAGCAGCACTGGAAACACCATATATTTT
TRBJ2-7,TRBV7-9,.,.,CASRPGSPQSYEQYF,TGTGCCAGCAGACCCGGGTCCCCTCAATCCTACGAGCAGTACTTC
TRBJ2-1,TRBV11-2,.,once,CASSLAPVDEQFF,TGTGCCAGCAGCTTAGCTCCAGTGGATGAGCAGTTCTTC
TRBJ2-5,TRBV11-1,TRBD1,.,CASSPGQGTETQYF,TGTGCCAGCAGCCCCGGACAGGGGACCGAGACCCAGTACTTC
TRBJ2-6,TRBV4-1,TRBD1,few,CASSHQGAGGANVLTF,TGCGCCAGCAGCCACCAGGGGGCGGGTGGGGCCAACGTCCTGACTTTC
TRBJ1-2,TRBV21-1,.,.,CASSKKKYGYTF,TGTGCCAGCAGCAAAAAGAAGTATGGCTACACCTTC
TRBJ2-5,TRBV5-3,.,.,CARSATRRETQYF,TGTGCCAGAAGCGCGACTAGAAGGGAGACCCAGTACTTC
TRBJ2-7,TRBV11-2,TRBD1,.,CASSHPSQGAYEQYF,TGTGCCAGCAGCCATCCCTCCCAGGGGGCCTACGAGCAGTACTTC
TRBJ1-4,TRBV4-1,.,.,CASRGVLPLNEKLFF,TGCGCCAGCCGAGGGGTTCTCCCGCTAAATGAAAAACTGTTTTTT
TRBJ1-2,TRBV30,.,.,CAWSPGISNYGYTF,TGTGCCTGGAGTCCAGGGATTTCTAACTATGGCTACACCTTC
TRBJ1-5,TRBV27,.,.,CASSRSGGNQPQHF,TGTGCCAGCAGTCGGAGTGGGGGCAATCAGCCCCAGCATTTT
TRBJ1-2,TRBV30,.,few,CAWSVGAKGYTF,TGTGCCTGGAGTGTGGGGGCTAAAGGCTACACCTTC
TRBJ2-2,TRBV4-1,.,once,CASSQDVLKKLFF,TGCGCCAGCAGCCAAGATGTGCTGAAAAAGCTGTTTTTT
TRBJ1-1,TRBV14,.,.,CASSRTAGSTEAFF,TGTGCCAGCAGCCGAACGGCGGGGAGCACTGAAGCTTTCTTT
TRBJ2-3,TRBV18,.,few,CASRRQEPDTQYF,TGTGCCAGCAGACGACAGGAACCAGATACGCAGTATTTT
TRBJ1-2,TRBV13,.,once,CASSRNRNYGYTF,TGTGCCAGCAGCCGGAACAGGAACTATGGCTACACCTTC
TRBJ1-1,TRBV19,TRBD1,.,CASMGQGALRSLNTEAFF,TGTGCCAGTATGGGACAGGGGGCCCTGCGGAGCTTGAACACTGAAGCTTTCTTT
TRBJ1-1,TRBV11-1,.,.,CASSLAGLQFTEAFF,TGTGCCAGCAGCTTAGCGGGATTACAGTTCACTGAAGCTTTCTTT
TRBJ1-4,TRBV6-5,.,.,CASSSSGATNEKLFF,TGTGCCAGCAGTTCTTCAGGTGCAACTAATGAAAAACTGTTTTTT
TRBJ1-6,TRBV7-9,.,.,CASSSSPLGGPGSPLHF,TGTGCCAGCAGCTCCTCGCCCCTTGGGGGGCCTGGCTCACCCCTCCACTTT
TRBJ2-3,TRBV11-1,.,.,CASSQQGSTDTQYF,TGTGCCAGCAGCCAGCAGGGTAGCACAGATACGCAGTATTTT
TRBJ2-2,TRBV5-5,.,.,CASSPVVDHTGELFF,TGTGCCAGCAGTCCTGTCGTGGACCACACCGGGGAGCTGTTTTTT
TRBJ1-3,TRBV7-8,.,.,CASSLLLGDTIYF,TGTGCCAGCAGCTTACTTCTCGGAGACACCATATATTTT
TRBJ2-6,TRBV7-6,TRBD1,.,CASSFSGGAVGANVLTF,TGTGCCAGCAGCTTCTCAGGGGGCGCAGTTGGGGCCAACGTCCTGACTTTC
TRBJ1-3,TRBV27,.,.,CASSLYSSGNTIYF,TGTGCCAGCAGTTTATATAGCTCTGGAAACACCATATATTTT